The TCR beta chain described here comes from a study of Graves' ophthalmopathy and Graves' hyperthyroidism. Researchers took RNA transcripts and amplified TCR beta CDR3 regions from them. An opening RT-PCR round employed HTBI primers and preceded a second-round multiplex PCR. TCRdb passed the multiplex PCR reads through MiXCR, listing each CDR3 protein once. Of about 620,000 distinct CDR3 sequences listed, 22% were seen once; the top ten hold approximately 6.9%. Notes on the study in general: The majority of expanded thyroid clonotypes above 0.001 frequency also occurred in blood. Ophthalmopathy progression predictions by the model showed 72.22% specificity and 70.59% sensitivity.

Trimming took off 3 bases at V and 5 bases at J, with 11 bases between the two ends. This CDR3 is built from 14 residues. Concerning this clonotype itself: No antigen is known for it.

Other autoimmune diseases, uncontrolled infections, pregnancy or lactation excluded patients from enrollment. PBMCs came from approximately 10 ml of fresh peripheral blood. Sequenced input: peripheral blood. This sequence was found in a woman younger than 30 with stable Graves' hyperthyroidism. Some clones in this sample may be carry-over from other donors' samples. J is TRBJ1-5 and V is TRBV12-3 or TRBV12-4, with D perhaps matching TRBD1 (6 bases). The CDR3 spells CASSLQGGDQPQHF. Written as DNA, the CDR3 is TGTGCCAGCAGTTTGCAAGGGGGGGATCAGCCCCAGCATTTT.